This is a list of T cell receptor beta chains from one sample in a study of CD8 T cells in Susac syndrome. TCRdb re-derived calls from the immunoSEQ multiplex PCR reads in MiXCR, one entry per CDR3 protein. The sample lists 250,000 to 300,000 distinct CDR3 sequences; around 89% were seen once. Sequencing was carried out using CD8+ T cells from PBMCs. These receptors all come from a human donor with multiple sclerosis. The CDR3 runs from the conserved cysteine through the conserved F or W. The order of the fields is V gene, D gene, J gene, clone size, CDR3 DNA, CDR3 protein. A D gene is named only where the DNA matches it firmly. Expanded clones get a size class; other rows say once, few or many, or leave the size out.

TRBV29-1	-	TRBJ1-4	-	TGCAGCGTTGGGGGCGACGCAACTAATGAAAAACTGTTTTTT	CSVGGDATNEKLFF
TRBV29-1	TRBD2	TRBJ2-1	-	TGCAGCGTTACAACGGGACTAGGAGCTAATGAGCAGTTCTTC	CSVTTGLGANEQFF
TRBV19	TRBD2	TRBJ2-1	-	TGTGCCAGTAAAATCGGGGCGGGAGTAGCCTACAATGAGCAGTTCTTC	CASKIGAGVAYNEQFF
TRBV4-2	-	TRBJ1-1	-	TGTGCCAGCAGCCAAGATACGGACGACACTGAAGCTTTCTTT	CASSQDTDDTEAFF
TRBV7-6	-	TRBJ1-1	few	TGTGCCAGCAGCTTAGATTTGGGCACTGAAGCTTTCTTT	CASSLDLGTEAFF
TRBV5-1	-	TRBJ2-1	-	TGCGCCAGCAGCTTGCTTGGGGCCTACAATGAGCAGTTCTTC	CASSLLGAYNEQFF
TRBV4-1	-	TRBJ1-2	-	TGCGCCAGCAGCCAACAACCAGGCCACACAGGGCTGGGCGGCTACACCTTC	CASSQQPGHTGLGGYTF
TRBV12-3/TRBV12-4	-	TRBJ1-4	-	TGTGCCAGCACCGAGGATAGGGCGGGGAGTAATGAAAAACTGTTTTTT	CASTEDRAGSNEKLFF
TRBV20-1	-	TRBJ2-5	-	TGCAGTGCTAGAAGTACCAGGGCCCGGTCGGGGGAGACCCAGTACTTC	CSARSTRARSGETQYF
TRBV27	-	TRBJ2-1	-	TGTGCCAGCAGTGAAACTCTAGCCGAATCCTACAATGAGCAGTTCTTC	CASSETLAESYNEQFF
TRBV7-9	-	TRBJ1-4	once	TGTGCCAGCAGCTTACCGAGCGAGGGGACTAATGAAAAACTGTTTTTT	CASSLPSEGTNEKLFF
TRBV9	-	TRBJ2-7	few	TGTGCCAGCAGCGGCGGATTACCCTACGAGCAGTACTTC	CASSGGLPYEQYF
TRBV4-3	-	TRBJ2-7	-	TGCGCCAGCAGCCAAGATCGGCAGGGGTGGGGGTTCTCCTACGAGCAGTACTTC	CASSQDRQGWGFSYEQYF
TRBV9	-	TRBJ1-1	-	TGTGCCAGCAATAGGGACGGCACTGAAGCTTTCTTT	CASNRDGTEAFF
TRBV2	TRBD1	TRBJ2-1	-	TGTGCCAGCAGTGAACAGGGGGTAGGAGGCAATGAGCAGTTCTTC	CASSEQGVGGNEQFF
TRBV9	-	TRBJ2-1	once	TGTGCCAGCAGCGTAGGGGGCCTGAGCTCCTACAATGAGCAGTTCTTC	CASSVGGLSSYNEQFF
TRBV7-9	-	TRBJ1-1	-	TGTGCCAGCAGCTTAGCCTCCCCCCCGGACAGGAACACTGAAGCTTTCTTT	CASSLASPPDRNTEAFF
TRBV19	-	TRBJ1-1	-	TGTGCCGTCCGCGAAGGGGTGACAGCTTTCTTT	CAVREGVTAFF
TRBV18	-	TRBJ2-2	-	TGTGCCAGCTCACCACCCTCCGGGAGAGGATCGGACGGGGAGCTGTTTTTT	CASSPPSGRGSDGELFF
TRBV7-9	-	TRBJ1-4	-	TGTGCCAGCAGCTTACCCCTAGCGGCAACTAATGAAAAACTGTTTTTT	CASSLPLAATNEKLFF
TRBV21-1	-	TRBJ2-1	-	TGTGCCAGCAGCAAAGGACAGGGGTACCACAATGAGCAGTTCTTC	CASSKGQGYHNEQFF
TRBV12-3/TRBV12-4	-	TRBJ1-3	-	TGTGCCAGCAGTGCAGGCCTGCACTCTGGAAACACCATATATTTT	CASSAGLHSGNTIYF
TRBV27	-	TRBJ2-7	few	TGTGCCAGCTCCCATCTTAATCCGTACGAGCAGTACTTC	CASSHLNPYEQYF
TRBV20-1	-	TRBJ2-5	-	TGCAGTGCTAGAATAACCGGGACCCAGTACTTC	CSARITGTQYF
TRBV2	TRBD1	TRBJ1-1	-	TGTGCCAGCAGGAAGACAGGGATGAACACTGAAGCTTTCTTT	CASRKTGMNTEAFF
TRBV14	-	TRBJ1-3	-	TGTGCCAGCAGCCCCCTCTCTGGAAACACCATATATTTT	CASSPLSGNTIYF
TRBV29-1	TRBD2	TRBJ2-1	-	TGCAGCGTTCGGACTAGCAACTTCAATGAGCAGTTCTTC	CSVRTSNFNEQFF
TRBV7-9	TRBD1	TRBJ2-1	-	TGTGCCAGCAGCTTACCGGGACAGGGGGCTCCGAGCTCCTACAATGAGCAGTTCTTC	CASSLPGQGAPSSYNEQFF
TRBV20-1	-	TRBJ2-7	-	TGCAGTGCTTCCCCCCTGGATAGCCCAACCCCCCACGAGCAGTACTTC	CSASPLDSPTPHEQYF
TRBV7-9	-	TRBJ1-4	-	TGTGCCAGCAGCGGAGTCGGGCCCGCCAAAGAGAAAAATGAAAAACTGTTTTTT	CASSGVGPAKEKNEKLFF
TRBV29-1	-	TRBJ2-1	-	TGCAGCGTTGAAGATCGGTTAGGGGGCAATGAGCAGTTCTTC	CSVEDRLGGNEQFF
TRBV2	-	TRBJ1-2	-	TGTGCCAGCAGTGAGGGGTATGGCAGCGGCTACACCTTC	CASSEGYGSGYTF
TRBV4-2	TRBD2	TRBJ2-1	-	TGTGCCAGCAGCCAAGAGGCTGGGACTAGCGGGGACAATGAGCAGTTCTTC	CASSQEAGTSGDNEQFF
TRBV29-1	-	TRBJ1-1	-	TGCAGCGTTGGGCACAGTTTGGGCACTGAAGCTTTCTTT	CSVGHSLGTEAFF
TRBV12-3/TRBV12-4	-	TRBJ2-4	-	TGTGCCAGCAGTTTAAGCCCGGGGAACATTCAGTACTTC	CASSLSPGNIQYF
TRBV5-1	-	TRBJ2-1	-	TGCGCCAGCAGCTTGGTGGCGGGCCCCACTGAGCAGTTCTTC	CASSLVAGPTEQFF
TRBV4-3	-	TRBJ2-7	-	TGCGCCAGCAGCCAAAGTAGGGCTGGAGGCTACGAGCAGTACTTC	CASSQSRAGGYEQYF
TRBV4-2	TRBD2	TRBJ2-1	-	TGTGCCAGCAGCCAAGATTATAGCGGGGGGGTCTATGAGCAGTTCTTC	CASSQDYSGGVYEQFF
TRBV4-1	-	TRBJ1-2	-	TGCGCCAGCAGCCAAGATGAGGCTTCCAGGGCCGGTGGCTACACCTTC	CASSQDEASRAGGYTF
TRBV7-9	-	TRBJ2-3	-	TGTGCCAGCAGGGATTTTGGGCTTGGATCCACAGATACGCAGTATTTT	CASRDFGLGSTDTQYF
TRBV28	-	TRBJ1-1	-	TGTGCCAGCAGTTTCCCAGCTAGGAACACTGAAGCTTTCTTT	CASSFPARNTEAFF
TRBV7-9	-	TRBJ1-1	-	TGTGCCAGCACCGGGCGGGGGACTGAAGCTTTCTTT	CASTGRGTEAFF
TRBV4-3	-	TRBJ1-4	-	TGCGCCAGCAGCCAAGAGGGTGCAACTAATGAAAAACTGTTTTTT	CASSQEGATNEKLFF
TRBV18	TRBD1	TRBJ2-1	-	TGTGCCAGCTCACCACAAGGACAGGGGGTCCCAGATGAGCAGTTCTTC	CASSPQGQGVPDEQFF
TRBV3-1	-	TRBJ2-7	-	TGTGCCAGCAGCCAACCGAACAGGGACTACGAGCAGTACTTC	CASSQPNRDYEQYF
TRBV4-2	-	TRBJ2-1	-	TGTGCCAGCAGCCAAGATGGGCAGGGGCTCGGTTCCTACAATGAGCAGTTCTTC	CASSQDGQGLGSYNEQFF
TRBV20-1	TRBD1	TRBJ2-3	-	TGCAGTGCTAGATTGACAGGGGCGTACACAGATGCGCAGTATTTT	CSARLTGAYTDAQYF
TRBV6-1	-	TRBJ1-5	-	TGTGCCAGCAGTGAAGCGCCGGACAATCAGCCCCAGCATTTT	CASSEAPDNQPQHF
TRBV19	-	TRBJ2-7	once	TGTGCCAGTAGTATGGCATCCAGCTCCTACGAGCAGTACTTC	CASSMASSSYEQYF
TRBV30	TRBD1	TRBJ1-2	-	TGTGCCTGGAGGCTGGACAGGGGAAACTATGGCTACACCTTC	CAWRLDRGNYGYTF
TRBV12-3/TRBV12-4	TRBD1	TRBJ2-1	-	TGTGCCAGCAGCCGGGACAGGGTGAGCAATGAGCAGTTCTTC	CASSRDRVSNEQFF
TRBV10-3	-	TRBJ2-3	-	TGTGCCATCAGAGACACAGATACGCAGTATTTT	CAIRDTDTQYF
TRBV20-1	-	TRBJ2-4	-	TGCAGTGCTAGAGATCCTAGGGGCCCCGGGTACTTC	CSARDPRGPGYF
TRBV20-1	TRBD1	TRBJ2-7	once	TGCAGTGCTAAGTACCAGGGGGAAGCCTACGAGCAGTACTTC	CSAKYQGEAYEQYF
TRBV19	-	TRBJ2-7	-	TGTGCCAGTAGTGGGGGGGCCTCCTACGAGCAGTACTTC	CASSGGASYEQYF